These T cell receptor beta chains were read from a single sample in a study of blood T cell repertoires in COVID-19. The protocol was immunoSEQ multiplex PCR, while the TCRdb copy is restricted to in-frame clones and leaves out a portion. The sample yields over 150,000 clones, roughly 79% seen once. Sequencing was carried out using peripheral blood. The receptors stem from an elderly woman with COVID-19, enrolled during active disease. The CDR3 runs from the conserved cysteine through the conserved F or W. A D gene is named only where the DNA matches it firmly. Size is omitted from some rows. Given values are once, few, many or a class for expanded clones.

clone_size | d_call | j_call | v_call | cdr3_aa | cdr3_nt
. | . | TRBJ2-1 | TRBV15 | CATSSRSRSLNEQFF | TGTGCCACCAGCAGCCGGTCAAGGAGTCTCAATGAGCAGTTCTTC
. | TRBD1 | TRBJ2-6 | TRBV27 | CASSLGTGMPGANVLTF | TGTGCCAGCAGTTTGGGGACAGGGATGCCTGGGGCCAACGTCCTGACTTTC
. | . | TRBJ1-4 | TRBV4-3 | CASSQDAGGDYEKLFF | TGCGCCAGCAGCCAAGATGCGGGGGGAGATTATGAAAAACTGTTTTTT
. | . | TRBJ2-1 | TRBV6-5 | CATAPGNWYNEQFF | TGTGCCACCGCCCCGGGAAATTGGTACAATGAGCAGTTCTTC
. | . | TRBJ2-1 | TRBV6-5 | CASNLDINEKQFF | TGTGCCAGCAACCTGGACATAAATGAAAAGCAGTTCTTC
. | . | TRBJ2-2 | TRBV9 | CASSASGFNTGELFF | TGTGCCAGCAGCGCATCGGGTTTCAACACCGGGGAGCTGTTTTTT
. | . | TRBJ1-1 | TRBV10-3 | CAISDRGGEAFF | TGTGCCATCAGTGACCGAGGGGGTGAAGCTTTCTTT
once | TRBD2 | TRBJ2-5 | TRBV2 | CASSESGLAWETQYF | TGTGCCAGCAGTGAAAGCGGACTAGCATGGGAGACCCAGTACTTC
. | . | TRBJ2-5 | TRBV19 | CASSPTVQETQYF | TGTGCCAGTAGTCCGACAGTTCAAGAGACCCAGTACTTC
. | . | TRBJ1-1 | TRBV6-6 | CASSLRTDMNTEAFF | TGTGCCAGCAGTTTAAGGACAGACATGAACACTGAAGCTTTCTTT
. | TRBD1 | TRBJ1-1 | TRBV5-5 | CASSFQGAVTEAFF | TGTGCCAGCAGCTTTCAGGGGGCTGTCACTGAAGCTTTCTTT
. | TRBD1 | TRBJ2-1 | TRBV11-3 | CASSLRQGYNEQFF | TGTGCCAGCAGCTTACGACAGGGTTACAATGAGCAGTTCTTC
. | TRBD1 | TRBJ2-7 | TRBV18 | CASSPLQGAGYEQYF | TGTGCCAGCTCACCACTACAGGGGGCGGGATACGAGCAGTACTTC
. | . | TRBJ1-1 | TRBV11-2 | CASSLGVPGNTEAFF | TGTGCCAGCAGCTTAGGTGTTCCGGGGAACACTGAAGCTTTCTTT
once | TRBD1 | TRBJ1-1 | TRBV5-4 | CASSKGAYTEAFF | TGTGCCAGCAGCAAGGGGGCCTACACTGAAGCTTTCTTT
. | . | TRBJ1-1 | TRBV2 | CASSGEGVNTEAFF | TGTGCCAGCAGTGGGGAGGGGGTGAACACTGAAGCTTTCTTT
. | TRBD1 | TRBJ1-2 | TRBV7-9 | CASSWSGTGGMPYGYTF | TGTGCCAGCAGCTGGTCCGGGACAGGGGGCATGCCCTATGGCTACACCTTC
. | TRBD1 | TRBJ2-7 | TRBV30 | CAWARDRGYEQYF | TGTGCCTGGGCTCGGGACAGGGGATACGAGCAGTACTTC
. | . | TRBJ2-7 | TRBV21-1 | CASSSRTKYEQYF | TGTGCCAGCAGCTCCCGGACTAAGTACGAGCAGTACTTC
. | TRBD2 | TRBJ2-5 | TRBV28 | CASSLELAGVQETQYF | TGTGCCAGCAGTTTGGAGCTAGCGGGAGTGCAAGAGACCCAGTACTTC
. | TRBD1 | TRBJ2-3 | TRBV30 | CAWSVQQGRDTQYF | TGTGCCTGGAGTGTCCAACAGGGGCGAGATACGCAGTATTTT
few | TRBD2 | TRBJ2-1 | TRBV28 | CASSPTSGGYNEQFF | TGTGCCAGCAGTCCCACTAGCGGGGGTTACAATGAGCAGTTCTTC
. | TRBD1 | TRBJ1-4 | TRBV28 | CASSPGQFSEKLFF | TGTGCCAGCAGCCCGGGACAGTTTAGTGAAAAACTGTTTTTT
. | . | TRBJ2-7 | TRBV4-2 | CASRGLGRPTYEQYF | TGTGCCAGCAGGGGCTTAGGCAGACCGACCTACGAGCAGTACTTC
. | TRBD2 | TRBJ2-1 | TRBV7-2 | CASSFTAGLAANEQFF | TGTGCCAGCAGCTTTACAGCGGGACTAGCGGCCAATGAGCAGTTCTTC
. | . | TRBJ1-1 | TRBV18 | CASSPLAGETEAFF | TGTGCCAGCTCACCCCTCGCAGGGGAGACTGAAGCTTTCTTT
. | TRBD1 | TRBJ1-2 | TRBV28 | CASSSGTGGSRGYGYTF | TGTGCCAGCAGTTCGGGGACAGGGGGGAGTAGGGGCTATGGCTACACCTTC
. | . | TRBJ2-1 | TRBV5-4 | CASSLEPGSYNEQFF | TGTGCCAGCAGCTTGGAGCCCGGGAGTTACAATGAGCAGTTCTTC
. | . | TRBJ1-2 | TRBV2 | CARGDPEGGGYTF | TGTGCCAGGGGGGACCCTGAAGGGGGAGGCTACACCTTC
. | . | TRBJ1-1 | TRBV5-1 | CASSLALGTATEAFF | TGCGCCAGCAGCTTGGCCCTTGGCACAGCCACTGAAGCTTTCTTT
. | . | TRBJ1-1 | TRBV19 | CASSIGAGTEAFF | TGTGCCAGTAGTATAGGGGCCGGCACTGAAGCTTTCTTT
once | . | TRBJ1-2 | TRBV13 | CASSPTATVNYGYTF | TGTGCCAGCAGCCCAACAGCGACAGTTAACTATGGCTACACCTTC
once | TRBD1 | TRBJ1-3 | TRBV2 | CASSEARGGGQGDGNTIYF | TGTGCCAGCAGTGAAGCGAGGGGGGGTGGACAGGGCGACGGAAACACCATATATTTT
. | . | TRBJ2-2 | TRBV9 | CASTSRNTGELFF | TGTGCCAGCACCAGTCGGAACACCGGGGAGCTGTTTTTT
. | TRBD1 | TRBJ1-5 | TRBV7-9 | CASSLTGGDQPQHF | TGTGCCAGCAGCTTAACAGGGGGGGATCAGCCCCAGCATTTT
. | . | TRBJ2-1 | TRBV6-6 | CASSYPTSNEQFF | TGTGCCAGCAGTTACCCGACTAGCAATGAGCAGTTCTTC
once | . | TRBJ2-7 | TRBV18 | CASSTDNEQYF | TGTGCCAGCTCCACAGATAACGAGCAGTACTTC
. | . | TRBJ1-1 | TRBV28 | CASSPLGQRNTEAFF | TGTGCCAGCAGTCCCCTTGGACAGAGGAACACTGAAGCTTTCTTT
few | . | TRBJ1-6 | TRBV3-1/TRBV3-2 | CASRIGTSNSPLHF | TGTGCCAGCAGGATCGGGACAAGTAATTCACCCCTCCACTTT
. | TRBD2 | TRBJ2-7 | TRBV7-2 | CASSLVGTSGYEQYF | TGTGCCAGCAGCTTAGTCGGGACTAGCGGGTACGAGCAGTACTTC
. | . | TRBJ2-2 | TRBV9 | CASSVLDAGTGELFF | TGTGCCAGCAGCGTATTAGATGCGGGCACCGGGGAGCTGTTTTTT
. | . | TRBJ2-2 | TRBV28 | CASSSGLPNTGELFF | TGTGCCAGCAGTTCAGGTTTACCGAACACCGGGGAGCTGTTTTTT
. | . | TRBJ1-2 | TRBV6-5 | CASSLQGTYGYTF | TGTGCCAGCAGCCTACAGGGTACCTATGGCTACACCTTC
. | . | TRBJ2-1 | TRBV19 | CASGGLYNEQFF | TGTGCCAGTGGGGGACTTTACAATGAGCAGTTCTTC
once | . | TRBJ1-6 | TRBV19 | CASSNMVSSPLHF | TGTGCCAGTAGCAATATGGTTAGTTCACCCCTCCACTTT
. | . | TRBJ2-5 | TRBV2 | CASSRRRGQETQYF | TGTGCCAGCAGTCGTCGGCGGGGTCAAGAGACCCAGTACTTC
once | TRBD1 | TRBJ2-7 | TRBV12-3/TRBV12-4 | CASSLGQGAEQYF | TGTGCCAGCAGTTTGGGACAGGGGGCCGAGCAGTACTTC
. | . | TRBJ2-2 | TRBV3-1/TRBV3-2 | CASRPTDRGTGELFF | TGTGCCAGCAGACCTACCGACCGGGGTACCGGGGAGCTGTTTTTT
. | . | TRBJ2-7 | TRBV28 | CASSLLGRSSYEQYF | TGTGCCAGCAGTTTATTAGGGAGGAGCTCCTACGAGCAGTACTTC
few | TRBD2 | TRBJ2-1 | TRBV2 | CASSEASGRSTNEQFF | TGTGCCAGCAGTGAAGCTTCCGGGAGGTCTACAAATGAGCAGTTCTTC
once | TRBD1 | TRBJ1-2 | TRBV28 | CASSWGQGEDGYTF | TGTGCCAGCAGTTGGGGACAGGGAGAGGACGGCTACACCTTC
. | . | TRBJ1-1 | TRBV6-5 | CASRTQGNTEAFF | TGTGCCAGCAGGACACAGGGGAACACTGAAGCTTTCTTT
once | . | TRBJ1-1 | TRBV5-1 | CASAENTEAFF | TGCGCCAGCGCGGAGAACACTGAAGCTTTCTTT